This T cell receptor (beta chain) was captured by sequencing in a study of OX40 agonist ivuxolimab in advanced cancers. General study findings and limits: Normalized T-cell clonal expansion was also low in some nonresponders.

Profiling relied on immunoSEQ multiplex PCR, and the TCRdb table lists in-frame clones only, not all of them. The sample has around 88,000 clones; around 92% are singletons. About this clone: The antigen is not known.

This material consisted of CD4+ or CD8+ T cells sorted from blood, taken in a trial of the OX40 agonist ivuxolimab. The receptor was derived from an adult with an advanced solid tumor such as melanoma, head and neck, liver or kidney cancer.

The CDR3 reads CASSLIQGSPYEQYF. The CDR3 DNA reads TGTGCCAGCAGCTTGATACAGGGTAGTCCCTACGAGCAGTACTTC. This chain connects TRBV5-5 to TRBJ2-7; tentatively, D is TRBD1 (6 bases). Trimming shortened V by 1 base and J by 2 bases, and 13 bases separated the two germline ends. In germline, CDR1 is SGHKS, CDR2 YYEKEE (reference sequence). The CDR3 loop spans 15 amino acids.